A selection of T cell receptor beta chains follows, all from one sample in a study of cytomegalovirus exposure and HLA in healthy donors. The data were produced by immunoSEQ multiplex PCR, yet TCRdb's version contains in-frame clones alone and is incomplete. The sample contains a few hundred thousand clones, 88% of which appear only once. The sequencing input was PBMCs. Receptor source: a woman between 18 and 29 years old in good health and CMV-seronegative. Each CDR3 is given with its conserved first and last residue. D genes are given only for firm matches.

D gene	V gene	J gene	CDR3 protein
TRBD2	TRBV18	TRBJ2-7	CASSPSGRAYEQYF
TRBD2	TRBV28	TRBJ2-7	CASRPGRTRNEQYF
-	TRBV27	TRBJ2-3	CASSSPGQGTDTQYF
TRBD2	TRBV6-1	TRBJ2-3	CASSRLAGDVDTQYF
-	TRBV28	TRBJ1-1	CASRRDSAWVNTEAFF
TRBD2	TRBV29-1	TRBJ2-7	CSVEDRRTSGIRSSYEQYF
-	TRBV27	TRBJ2-1	CASSFLPSSYNEQFF
TRBD1	TRBV18	TRBJ2-7	CASSQSGGTYEQYF
-	TRBV10-3	TRBJ2-7	CAISDRDYEQYF
TRBD2	TRBV6-6	TRBJ2-1	CASSTTLAGDNEQFF
-	TRBV7-6	TRBJ2-2	CASNLEWGPTSTGELFF
TRBD2	TRBV5-1	TRBJ2-1	CASSLVGTSANEQFF
TRBD1	TRBV6-5	TRBJ1-5	CASRKQGASNQPQHF
TRBD1	TRBV13	TRBJ2-1	CASSWGQGSYNEQFF
TRBD1	TRBV28	TRBJ1-2	CASSTLTGGSYGYTF
TRBD1	TRBV5-6	TRBJ1-2	CASSLPGQEGYTF
TRBD1	TRBV14	TRBJ1-6	CASSQETGTGVSPLHF
-	TRBV7-8	TRBJ2-7	CASSTRAGTSYEQYF
TRBD1	TRBV2	TRBJ2-3	CASRADTQGDTQYF
TRBD1	TRBV5-6	TRBJ1-5	CASSLESGTGLNQPQHF
TRBD1	TRBV28	TRBJ1-5	CASSSPGQRWSSNQPQHF
-	TRBV5-6	TRBJ2-5	CASSFAGMEETQYF
-	TRBV19	TRBJ2-7	CASSAARGYEQYF
TRBD1	TRBV29-1	TRBJ1-2	CSVNSGQGLNYGYTF
TRBD2	TRBV13	TRBJ2-7	CASSLGLSAGGNVEQYF
-	TRBV28	TRBJ1-5	CASSLGTGLQPQHF
TRBD1	TRBV28	TRBJ1-5	CASSLRRDRRRNQPQHF
-	TRBV27	TRBJ2-7	CASSNYRVNEQYF
TRBD2	TRBV27	TRBJ2-7	CASSSIAGGSYEQYF
TRBD2	TRBV6-5	TRBJ2-3	CASSFSGRPTDTQYF
TRBD1	TRBV28	TRBJ1-4	CASSLMRDRPPWFF
TRBD1	TRBV5-1	TRBJ2-3	CASKISTEGQGEPQYF
-	TRBV28	TRBJ1-3	CASSPASLGLIYF
TRBD2	TRBV4-3	TRBJ2-1	CASSQDGLAANEQFF
-	TRBV10-3	TRBJ1-5	CAISSCPWGEGGNQPQHF
TRBD2	TRBV5-1	TRBJ2-7	CASSLSGIGTYEQYF
TRBD1	TRBV6-1	TRBJ1-1	CASSDRGPKNTEAFF
TRBD1	TRBV27	TRBJ1-1	CASSPPPGQGQPEAFF
-	TRBV28	TRBJ2-2	CASSLDREDTGELFF
-	TRBV6-1	TRBJ2-1	CASTETPRNEQFF
-	TRBV29-1	TRBJ2-7	CSVRLQGNEQYF
-	TRBV19	TRBJ2-7	CASSIAGAYEQYF
TRBD2	TRBV28	TRBJ2-7	CASEGLGEGSGQYF
TRBD1	TRBV7-9	TRBJ1-5	CASSRTGSNQPQHF
-	TRBV5-1	TRBJ2-2	CASSFTTMTGELFF
-	TRBV6-6	TRBJ2-7	CASSRAGHRSSYEQYF
-	TRBV6-5	TRBJ2-4	CASSYAGQAKNIQYF
-	TRBV6-5	TRBJ2-3	CASSFGQTRTDTQYF
TRBD2	TRBV9	TRBJ2-1	CASSVGLFPEQFF
-	TRBV28	TRBJ2-2	CASSFAGVGTGELFF
-	TRBV4-3	TRBJ2-7	CASSQESGNYEQYF
-	TRBV19	TRBJ2-1	CASSIGGSSTDEQFF
-	TRBV10-3	TRBJ1-2	CAISDYSRGYTF
TRBD2	TRBV2	TRBJ2-3	CASLAGPTWANTDTQYF
TRBD1	TRBV28	TRBJ1-2	CASSSSGTGERWNGYTF
-	TRBV21-1	TRBJ1-5	CASSKSIQDKNYQPQHF